These 23 T cell receptor beta chains were sequenced from one sample in a study of blood T cell repertoires in COVID-19. Data came from immunoSEQ multiplex PCR; TCRdb stores just in-frame clones and leaves some out. The table shows more than 200,000 clones, with more than 75% occurring only once. The sample taken for sequencing was PBMCs or T cells enriched from blood (not recorded which). These receptors were collected from a man aged 30-40 years in a cohort exposed to, infected with or recovered from COVID-19 (not recorded which).

This chain uses TRBV10-3 with TRBJ1-1; TRBD1 agrees at 10 bases. Germline V CDR1 and CDR2: ENHRY, SYGVKD. The CDR3 runs to 12 residues. V lost 6 bases and J lost 10; bases outside the gene matches: 5. CDR3 nucleotides: TGTGCCATCAGAAAAGGACAGGGGGGAGCTTTCTTT. It specifies CAIRKGQGGAFF.

The J gene is TRBJ2-3, the V gene TRBV9; D is possibly TRBD1 (6 bases). Per the germline V gene, CDR1 is SGDLS and CDR2 is YYNGEE. This CDR3 contains 15 residues. V dropped 0 bases and J dropped 3 bases, with 11 bases sitting between them. DNA of the CDR3: TGTGCCAGCAGCGTAGGTAGGGGGTGGACAGATACGCAGTATTTT. Translated: CASSVGRGWTDTQYF.

This chain links TRBV29-1 with TRBJ1-1; D is perhaps TRBD1 (5 bases). This CDR3 comprises 11 residues. Per the germline V gene, CDR1 is SQVTM and CDR2 is ANQGSEA. Trimming took off 6 bases at V and 7 bases at J, with 12 bases between the two ends. The CDR3 sequence: CSVVDSYEAFF. Here the CDR3 DNA reads TGCAGCGTCGTTGACAGCTATGAAGCTTTCTTT.

The chain couples TRBV9 to TRBJ2-2, with 8 bases lining up with TRBD2. Germline trimming cut 5 bases from V and 6 bases from J; bases unmatched to any gene: 6. Germline V gene lookup returns CDR1 SGDLS and CDR2 YYNGEE. This CDR3 is built from 14 residues. CDR3 in amino acids: CASRSGSVPGELFF. The CDR3 DNA reads TGTGCCAGCAGAAGCGGGAGTGTTCCCGGGGAGCTGTTTTTT.

This clone has more than one count but fewer than ten. This sequence joins TRBV14 and TRBJ1-1; D unclear. The CDR3 length is 15 residues. CDR1 is SGHDN, CDR2 FVKESK, per germline. V was cut by 4 bases and J by 1 base, with 13 bases left in between. The CDR3 sequence is CASSRPTRQNTEAFF. The CDR3 nucleotides are TGTGCCAGCAGCCGTCCGACTCGGCAGAACACTGAAGCTTTCTTT. The whole variable domain, remainder taken from reference TRBV14 and TRBJ1-1, is EAGVTQFPSHSVIEKGQTVTLRCDPISGHDNLYWYRRVMGKEIKFLLHFVKESKQDESGMPNNRFLAERTGGTYSTLKVQPAELEDSGVYFCASSRPTRQNTEAFFGQGTRLTVV.

The chain joins TRBV24-1 to TRBJ2-3; 11 bases fit TRBD2. The junction had 5 bases not matched to a gene; V was cut back by 3 bases and J by 4 bases. CDR3 size: 16 residues. Germline V CDR1 and CDR2: KGHDR, SFDVKD. CDR3 residues: CATSDVLAGESDTQYF. CDR3 sequence (DNA): TGTGCCACCAGTGATGTACTAGCGGGAGAATCAGATACGCAGTATTTT.

The V call is TRBV16, the J call TRBJ1-6; TRBD1 agrees at 7 bases. Per the germline V gene, CDR1 is KGHSY and CDR2 is FQNENV. Trimming removed 8 bases from V and 6 bases from J; junction bases left unmatched: 7. The CDR3 consists of 14 residues. The chain's CDR3 is CASGDSLFNSPLHF. In DNA, the CDR3 is TGTGCCAGCGGGGACAGTCTCTTTAATTCACCCCTCCACTTT.

This sequence joins TRBV28 and TRBJ2-4; perhaps TRBD1 as D (6 bases). The CDR3 spans 16 residues. V was cut by 5 bases and J by 0 bases, with 14 bases left in between. Germline CDR1 is MDHEN and CDR2 is SYDVKM. The CDR3 DNA reads TGTGCCAGCAGTCCGGACAGACGTTTAGCCAAAAACATTCAGTACTTC. Protein sequence: CASSPDRRLAKNIQYF.

This clone was recorded only once. The chain's CDR3 is CASSLGQTTEAFF. The DNA of the CDR3 is TGTGCCAGCAGTTTAGGACAGACCACTGAAGCTTTCTTT. The chain carries TRBV28 and TRBJ1-1, with D perhaps matching TRBD1 (6 bases). Between the trimmed V and J ends, which lost 2 bases and 4 bases, there was a span of 8 bases. The CDR3 totals 13 residues. Germline-derived CDR1 and CDR2 are MDHEN and SYDVKM.

The sample holds a few counts of this clone. The chain combines TRBV6-5 with TRBJ1-1; no reliable D call. In germline, CDR1 is MNHEY, CDR2 SVGAGI. The CDR3 is 15 amino acids. V lost 7 bases and J lost 3, with 18 bases in between. This chain's CDR3 is CASKPPAGMDTEAFF. The CDR3 nucleotides are TGTGCCAGCAAACCTCCGGCGGGGATGGACACTGAAGCTTTCTTT.

The chain recombines TRBV11-3 with TRBJ2-1; 8 bases line up with TRBD2. The ends lost 4 bases at V and 8 bases at J; junction bases unmatched: 7. CDR1 and CDR2 from the germline V gene are SGHNT and YENEEA. CDR3 length: 14 amino acids. In nucleotides, the CDR3 is TGTGCCAGCAGCTCCCGGACTAGCATGGATGAGCAGTTCTTC. Amino acid sequence: CASSSRTSMDEQFF.

The chain employs TRBV7-9 and TRBJ1-5; 7 bases fit TRBD1. This CDR3 is 13 amino acids long. Germline trimming cut 2 bases from V and 7 bases from J; bases unmatched to any gene: 2. Germline values: CDR1 SEHNR, CDR2 FQNEAQ (reference sequence). As DNA, the CDR3 is TGTGCCAGCAGCTTAACCAGGGGGCAGCCCCAGCATTTT. Translation gives CASSLTRGQPQHF.

This chain connects TRBV5-1 to TRBJ1-2, with TRBD1 matching over 9 bases. This CDR3 contains 18 residues. Per germline, CDR1 SGHRS and CDR2 YFSETQ. V was pared by 3 bases and J by 2 bases, with 14 bases of the junction left unmatched. The CDR3 region is CASSSDGTGKEGNYGYTF. The DNA for the CDR3 is TGCGCCAGCAGCTCCGACGGGACAGGGAAGGAGGGCAACTATGGCTACACCTTC.

The chain has TRBV3-1 (or the pseudogene TRBV3-2) and TRBJ1-5; TRBD1 matches at 7 bases. Trimming cost V 4 bases and J 7 bases; bases outside gene matches: 4. CDR1 and CDR2 (germline): LGHDT, YNNKEL (reference sequence). The CDR3 runs to 13 residues. In DNA form, the CDR3 reads TGTGCCAGCAGCCCGACAGGGAGCCAGCCCCAGCATTTT. Encoded protein: CASSPTGSQPQHF.

The chain joins TRBV5-5 to TRBJ1-2; D remains ambiguous. Looked up from germline, CDR1 is SGHKS and CDR2 is YYEKEE (reference sequence). V lost 0 bases and J 8 bases, leaving 8 bases between the germline ends. This CDR3 has 12 residues. For the CDR3, the DNA is TGTGCCAGCAGCTTGGGGAAGGAGGGCTACACCTTC. Translating it yields CASSLGKEGYTF.

The chain has TRBV11-2 and TRBJ1-1; maybe TRBD1 (6 bases). Germline CDR1 SGHAT, CDR2 FQNNGV. V was pared by 1 base and J by 0 bases, with 21 bases between. The CDR3 extends over 19 amino acids. In nucleotides, the CDR3 is TGTGCCAGCAGCTTAGGGTTGGGCAGGGGCCAATGGGTGAACACTGAAGCTTTCTTT. This encodes CASSLGLGRGQWVNTEAFF.

V gene TRBV27 combines with J gene TRBJ2-7; D unclear. The CDR3 length is 14 residues. V lost 3 bases and J 2 bases, leaving 11 bases between the germline ends. Looked up from germline, CDR1 is MNHEY and CDR2 is SMNVEV (reference sequence). The CDR3 nucleotides are TGTGCCAGCAGTTTTGGAGATTCCGCCTACGAGCAGTACTTC. Its translation: CASSFGDSAYEQYF.

The V gene is TRBV5-1, the J gene TRBJ2-7; 10 bases line up with TRBD1. Germline V CDR1 and CDR2: SGHRS, YFSETQ. The ends lost 4 bases at V and 5 bases at J; junction bases unmatched: 12. The CDR3 runs to 16 residues. The CDR3 region has the DNA TGCGCCAGCAGCCCTACTACCGGGACAGGGGACGACGAGCAGTACTTC. Residues: CASSPTTGTGDDEQYF.

The chain recombines TRBV6-1 with TRBJ1-1; a possible D gene is TRBD1 (5 bases). The CDR3 covers 14 residues. Germline V gene data show CDR1 as MNHNS and CDR2 as SASEGT. The V and J ends lost 3 bases and 5 bases respectively, with 13 bases between them. This chain's CDR3 is CASSDRQGMTEAFF. In DNA, the CDR3 is TGTGCCAGCAGTGATAGGCAGGGCATGACTGAAGCTTTCTTT.

V is TRBV27 and J is TRBJ2-7; D may be TRBD2 (5 bases). V lost 5 bases, J lost 0 bases, and 8 bases lay in between. CDR1 and CDR2 (germline): MNHEY, SMNVEV (reference sequence). The CDR3 spans 13 residues. Here the CDR3 DNA reads TGTGCCAGCAGTAATCTAGCCTCCTACGAGCAGTACTTC. Its protein product is CASSNLASYEQYF.

The V and J genes are TRBV7-9 and TRBJ2-1, with 7 nucleotides matching TRBD2. Germline V gives CDR1 SEHNR, CDR2 FQNEAQ (reference sequence). The CDR3 length is 16 residues. The trim removed 4 bases at V and 2 bases at J, leaving 8 bases unmatched. The CDR3 DNA reads as TGTGCCAGCAGCTCGTATGCGGGAGTTACCTACAATGAGCAGTTCTTC. The encoded protein is CASSSYAGVTYNEQFF. The variable domain in full, completed from reference TRBV7-9 and TRBJ2-1, reads DTGVSQNPRHKITKRGQNVTFRCDPISEHNRLYWYRQTLGQGPEFLTYFQNEAQLEKSRLLSDRFSAERPKGSFSTLEIQRTEQGDSAMYLCASSSYAGVTYNEQFFGPGTRLTVL.

This chain links TRBV5-6 with TRBJ1-6; D possibly corresponds to TRBD1 (5 bases). Trimming cost V 1 base and J 2 bases, with 10 bases left between them. From germline, CDR1 is SGHDT and CDR2 YYEEEE. This CDR3 contains 16 residues. The DNA for the CDR3 is TGTGCCAGCAGCTTGATCGGGGGGACCTATAATTCACCCCTCCACTTT. Translated: CASSLIGGTYNSPLHF. The variable domain in full, completed from reference TRBV5-6 and TRBJ1-6, reads DAGVTQSPTHLIKTRGQQVTLRCSPKSGHDTVSWYQQALGQGPQFIFQYYEEEERQRGNFPDRFSGHQFPNYSSELNVNALLLGDSALYLCASSLIGGTYNSPLHFGNGTRLTVT.

Concerning this clone itself: The junction and the germline gene differ at one end; a read error may be behind it. V gene TRBV3-1 (or the pseudogene TRBV3-2) combines with J gene TRBJ1-1; 7 bases align to TRBD1. From germline, CDR1 is LGHDT and CDR2 YNNKEL (reference sequence). This CDR3 has 13 amino acids. In nucleotides, the CDR3 is TGTGCCAGCAGCCAAGATGCGGGTCGAGGGACAGACTTT. Amino acid sequence: CASSQDAGRGTDF.